This T cell receptor beta chain was sequenced in a study of shared clonotypes between healthy human individuals. Germline V gives CDR1 SGHAT, CDR2 FQNNGV. This CDR3 region has 15 residues. Trimming left V 5 bases short and J 4 bases short, with 18 bases between. Libraries were prepared by immunoSEQ multiplex PCR; TCRdb keeps only in-frame clonotypes and omits some of them. Among hundreds of thousands of clones listed, roughly 70% were seen once. This chain joins TRBV11-2 and TRBJ2-7; TRBD2 is a possible D gene (6 bases). Sample: memory CD4+ T cells sorted from blood. As for subset: CD45RA-negative fraction. This receptor was taken from a man aged 30 to 45 in good health. The CDR3 DNA sequence: TGTGCCAGCAGCCCCTACGGGAGCCTAAATTACGAGCAGTACTTC. It encodes CASSPYGSLNYEQYF. Full variable domain (outside the CDR3, taken from reference TRBV11-2 and TRBJ2-7): EAGVAQSPRYKIIEKRQSVAFWCNPISGHATLYWYQQILGQGPKLLIQFQNNGVVDDSQLPKDRFSAERLKGVDSTLKIQPAKLEDSAVYLCASSPYGSLNYEQYFGPGTRLTVT.